This T cell receptor beta chain was recorded in a study of T cell changes during pregnancy in multiple sclerosis. Germline lookup yields CDR1 SGDLS and CDR2 YYNGEE. V was cut by 0 bases and J by 4 bases, with 11 bases left in between. CDR3 length: 15 amino acids. Produced via immunoSEQ multiplex PCR; TCRdb's table is partial and in-frame only. The sample lists about 32,000 clones; nearly 90% were seen once. The sample here was CD8+ T cells from peripheral blood mononuclear cells, taken in the second trimester of pregnancy. The rearrangement links TRBV9 to TRBJ1-3; tentatively, D is TRBD1 (5 bases). The TCR sequence derives from a female donor with multiple sclerosis, enrolled in a pregnancy study. This CDR3 is CASSVVGEAGNTIYF. Written as DNA, the CDR3 is TGTGCCAGCAGCGTAGTGGGGGAGGCAGGAAACACCATATATTTT.